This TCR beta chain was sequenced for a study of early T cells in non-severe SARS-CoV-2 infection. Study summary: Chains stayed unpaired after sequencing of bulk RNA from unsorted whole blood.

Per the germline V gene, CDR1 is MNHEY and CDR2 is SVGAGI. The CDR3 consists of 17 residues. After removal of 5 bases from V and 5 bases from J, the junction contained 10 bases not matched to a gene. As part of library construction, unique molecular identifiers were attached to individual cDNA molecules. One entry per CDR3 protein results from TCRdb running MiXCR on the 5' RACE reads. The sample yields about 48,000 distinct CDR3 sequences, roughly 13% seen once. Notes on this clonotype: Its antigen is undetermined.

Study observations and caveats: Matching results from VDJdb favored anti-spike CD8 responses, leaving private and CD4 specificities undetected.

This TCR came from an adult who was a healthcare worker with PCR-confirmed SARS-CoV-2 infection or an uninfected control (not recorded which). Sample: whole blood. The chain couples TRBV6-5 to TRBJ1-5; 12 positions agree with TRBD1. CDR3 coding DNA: TGTGCCAGCAGTCGTAGTGCGGGGACAGGGGGCCATCAGCCCCAGCATTTT. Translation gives CASSRSAGTGGHQPQHF.